A selection of T cell receptor beta chains follows, all from one sample in a study of blood T cell repertoires in COVID-19. Profiled with immunoSEQ multiplex PCR; TCRdb holds only in-frame clones, not every one. The sample lists fewer than 6,000 clones, 88% occurring once. Sequencing was done on a sample of peripheral blood. These TCRs come from a woman over 75 with acute or convalescent COVID-19. CDR3s include the opening cysteine and the closing phenylalanine or tryptophan. The D gene is left open where the match is weak. Size values are once, few and many counts, or a class for expanded clones, and some rows have none.

clone_size	v_call	d_call	j_call	cdr3_aa	cdr3_nt
.	TRBV10-2	.	TRBJ1-5	CASSDPDQPQHF	TGCGCCAGCAGTGACCCCGATCAGCCCCAGCATTTT
.	TRBV5-1	.	TRBJ2-3	CASRSYDSTDTQYF	TGCGCCAGCAGGTCCTATGACAGTACAGATACGCAGTATTTT
.	TRBV6-6	.	TRBJ1-2	CASRPTGMDGYTF	TGTGCCAGCAGACCGACAGGAATGGATGGCTACACCTTC
.	TRBV6-1	.	TRBJ2-7	CASSEVQPYEQYF	TGTGCCAGCAGTGAAGTACAGCCCTACGAGCAGTACTTC
.	TRBV29-1	.	TRBJ1-4	CSARKPQEKLFF	TGCAGCGCCCGTAAACCTCAGGAAAAACTGTTTTTT
.	TRBV7-7	.	TRBJ2-2	CASGLTNTGELFF	TGTGCCAGCGGGCTCACCAACACCGGGGAGCTGTTTTTT
.	TRBV3-1/TRBV3-2	.	TRBJ2-5	CASSRSSGIEDQYF	TGTGCCAGCAGCCGTTCGTCCGGGATCGAAGACCAGTACTTC
.	TRBV6-4	TRBD1	TRBJ1-1	CASSDPGGWTEAFF	TGTGCCAGCAGTGACCCAGGGGGTTGGACTGAAGCTTTCTTT
once	TRBV5-8	.	TRBJ1-2	CASSPQTLYGYTF	TGTGCCAGCAGCCCACAGACACTCTATGGCTACACCTTC
.	TRBV7-9	TRBD2	TRBJ2-1	CASSRGLAGGAGSEQFF	TGTGCCAGCAGCCGCGGACTAGCGGGGGGGGCCGGCAGTGAGCAGTTCTTC
.	TRBV5-1	.	TRBJ2-6	CASSDVRTGANVLTF	TGCGCCAGCAGCGACGTCAGGACAGGGGCCAACGTCCTGACTTTC
.	TRBV15	TRBD1	TRBJ1-4	CATSRGQGAVEKLFF	TGTGCCACCAGCAGAGGACAGGGGGCGGTGGAAAAACTGTTTTTT
.	TRBV11-2	.	TRBJ2-5	CASSLSQGETQYF	TGTGCCAGCAGCTTGAGTCAGGGCGAGACCCAGTACTTC
once	TRBV4-2	TRBD2	TRBJ2-3	CASSPRTSGGFADTQYF	TGTGCCAGCAGCCCCAGGACTAGCGGGGGGTTTGCAGATACGCAGTATTTT
.	TRBV5-6	TRBD1	TRBJ1-2	CASSSTGGRVERGYTF	TGTGCCAGCAGCTCCACAGGGGGCAGGGTCGAACGGGGCTACACCTTC
.	TRBV5-1	TRBD2	TRBJ2-3	CASSPGGRDTQYF	TGCGCCAGCTCCCCGGGGGGGAGAGATACGCAGTATTTT
.	TRBV5-1	.	TRBJ2-5	CASSWAPQETQYF	TGCGCCAGCAGCTGGGCCCCCCAAGAGACCCAGTACTTC
.	TRBV5-1	TRBD1	TRBJ2-5	CASSATGGGIVETQYF	TGCGCCAGCAGCGCAACAGGGGGCGGAATCGTGGAGACCCAGTACTTC
.	TRBV2	TRBD1	TRBJ1-6	CASGIGTGDSPLHF	TGTGCCAGCGGAATCGGGACAGGGGATTCACCCCTCCACTTT
.	TRBV29-1	.	TRBJ2-7	CSARKDNYEQYF	TGCAGCGCCCGGAAGGACAATTACGAGCAGTACTTC
.	TRBV27	TRBD1	TRBJ2-6	CASSPGQGRSGANVLTF	TGTGCCAGCAGTCCGGGACAGGGAAGATCTGGGGCCAACGTCCTGACTTTC
.	TRBV20-1	TRBD1	TRBJ1-2	CSASAQGAGYGYTF	TGCAGTGCTAGTGCACAGGGGGCTGGGTATGGCTACACCTTC
.	TRBV5-1	TRBD1	TRBJ1-2	CASSLEGQGAYRRGYTF	TGCGCCAGCAGCTTGGAGGGACAGGGGGCTTATAGAAGGGGCTACACCTTC
.	TRBV30	.	TRBJ2-1	CAWSVRGEQFF	TGTGCCTGGAGTGTTAGGGGTGAGCAGTTCTTC
.	TRBV28	.	TRBJ1-5	CASSLVAGHQPQHF	TGTGCCAGCAGTTTAGTGGCAGGGCACCAGCCCCAGCATTTT
.	TRBV6-6	.	TRBJ1-1	CASSYGSSEAFF	TGTGCCAGCAGTTACGGGTCTAGTGAAGCTTTCTTT
.	TRBV11-1	.	TRBJ1-1	CASSLRGGNTEAFF	TGTGCCAGCAGCTTAAGGGGAGGCAACACTGAAGCTTTCTTT
few	TRBV29-1	.	TRBJ1-2	CSVGSDGYTF	TGCAGCGTTGGGTCGGATGGCTACACCTTC